Ten or more counts support the clone carrying this T cell receptor (beta chain). Its cognate antigen is unknown. The data stem from a study of T-cell reconstitution after alpha-beta-depleted transplantation in children. General observations from the study: Once a year had passed after transplant, T-cell counts and diversity came mostly from newly produced T cells. There were reportedly several hundred expanded graft clones from which alpha-beta T cells came about two months after transplant. Surviving recipient cells, namely T cells and thymic progenitors, were the source of high day-60 TCRbeta diversity in some patients.

Germline values: CDR1 DFQATT, CDR2 SNEGSKA (reference sequence). V was pared by 3 bases and J by 2 bases, with 14 bases between. The CDR3 runs to 14 residues. The TCRbeta library was prepared with unique molecular identifiers. TCRdb ran MiXCR on the PCR reads and lists one entry per CDR3 protein. The sample records roughly 100,000 distinct CDR3 sequences, 4.5% to 7.5% being singletons. The chain uses TRBV20-1 and TRBJ2-7, with D perhaps matching TRBD1 (5 bases). This clonotype was obtained from a female patient aged 2-15 years who had a stem cell transplant for Fanconi anemia, so the T cells may come from the graft donor. The specimen was PBMCs, mostly from graft donor cells, collected 60 days after TCRalphabeta/CD19-depleted stem cell transplant. CDR3 sequence: CSARFPQGTYEQYF. The CDR3 DNA sequence: TGCAGTGCTAGGTTCCCCCAGGGTACCTACGAGCAGTACTTC.